This entry lists 8 T cell receptor beta chains sequenced from one sample in a study of T cells in localized non-small cell lung cancer. Sequencing used immunoSEQ multiplex PCR; TCRdb keeps in-frame clones, though not all of them. Counted here are around 130,000 clones, roughly 90% occurring once; the ten biggest clones make up 1.7%. The source material was peripheral blood, sampled before any cancer treatment. The source is a female donor aged 60 or older with stage I lung adenocarcinoma.

This chain joins TRBV10-2 and TRBJ1-1; D is perhaps TRBD1 (6 bases). Germline V lookup: CDR1 WSHSY, CDR2 SAAADI. This CDR3 is 14 amino acids long. Trimming removed 3 bases from V and 3 bases from J, with 11 bases in between. This chain's CDR3 is CASSDRGGDTEAFF. CDR3 DNA sequence: TGCGCCAGCAGTGACAGGGGCGGGGACACTGAAGCTTTCTTT.

CDR3 sequence reads: CASSYRGGNTEAFF. The CDR3 nucleotides are TGTGCCAGCAGTTACAGGGGTGGGAACACTGAAGCTTTCTTT. This sequence joins TRBV27 and TRBJ1-1, with TRBD1 matching 7 bases. Germline CDR1 and CDR2: MNHEY and SMNVEV (reference sequence). The CDR3 is 14 amino acids. V was pared by 4 bases and J by 1 base, with 3 bases of the junction left unmatched.

CDR3 nucleotide sequence: TGTGCCAGCACGAGGACTGCGAGCACAGATACGCAGTATTTT. As protein: CASTRTASTDTQYF. V and J are TRBV21-1 and TRBJ2-3; TRBD2 is the table's D call, not checked against the DNA. TRBV21-1 is given as a pseudogene. The length of the CDR3 is 14 residues.

Concerning this clone: This sample also contains other DNA sequences that code for the same CDR3. The J gene is TRBJ2-1, the V gene TRBV5-1, with 7 bases that match TRBD2. There are 12 residues in the CDR3. The V and J ends lost 4 bases and 8 bases, in that order; junction bases with no gene match: 3. The germline CDR1 and CDR2 sequences are SGHRS and YFSETQ. CDR3 coding DNA: TGCGCCAGCAGCCCTCGGGGGGATGAGCAGTTCTTC. Protein: CASSPRGDEQFF.

For this clone: The sample contains more than one DNA sequence encoding this CDR3. V and J are TRBV29-1 and TRBJ2-1; D gene unclear. V gave up 3 bases and J gave up 6 bases, with 6 bases separating them. The CDR3 totals 11 residues. Germline V gene sequence: CDR1 SQVTM, CDR2 ANQGSEA. CDR3 DNA: TGCAGCGTTGAGTGGGCCAATGAGCAGTTCTTC. Amino acids: CSVEWANEQFF.

The chain joins TRBV28 to TRBJ1-4; D gene unclear. The length of the CDR3 is 14 residues. Trimming pared 8 bases from V and 3 bases from J, leaving 13 bases between. The V gene's germline CDR1 is MDHEN and CDR2 SYDVKM. CDR3 DNA: TGTGCCAGCGGGAGGGTGTTGGCTAATGAAAAACTGTTTTTT. Residues: CASGRVLANEKLFF.

The chain has TRBV27 and TRBJ2-5; no definite D call. The germline V gene encodes CDR1 MNHEY and CDR2 SMNVEV (reference sequence). V lost 6 bases, J lost 5 bases, and 19 bases lay in between. The CDR3 extends over 15 amino acids. As DNA, the CDR3 is TGTGCCAGCAGGGTTTCACGATCCCAAAGGGAGACCCAGTACTTC. Translated, it gives CASRVSRSQRETQYF.

This clone was counted at least ten times. The chain couples TRBV6-5 to TRBJ2-7, with no clear D. The V gene's germline CDR1 is MNHEY and CDR2 SVGAGI. With 5 bases removed from V and 6 bases from J, the gap between germline ends came to 20 bases. This CDR3 spans 15 amino acids. CDR3 amino acids: CASSKPGSFGSEQYF. The CDR3 DNA is TGTGCCAGCAGTAAACCCGGGTCGTTTGGTTCCGAGCAGTACTTC.